This T cell receptor (beta chain) was observed in a study of T cell repertoires in cytomegalovirus infection. Study summary: Carrying CMV and the relevant HLA type showed in public TCR beta signatures.

This clonotype was found a few times. The antigen remains unidentified. Findings and caveats of the study: What dominated the ex vivo response were HLA-C-restricted CMV-specific TCR beta clonotypes.

TCRdb re-called the reads with MiXCR, one entry per CDR3 protein. The sample records roughly 230,000 distinct CDR3 sequences, roughly an eighth being singletons. The germline V gene has CDR1 MDHEN and CDR2 SYDVKM. CDR3 length: 12 residues. V was shortened by 7 bases and J by 5 bases, with 11 bases between the two germline ends. The source is a human donor in good health (CMV status not recorded). Some clones in this sample may be carry-over from other donors' samples. V is TRBV28 and J is TRBJ2-5; no firm D call. Material for sequencing was PBMCs. In DNA, the CDR3 is TGTGCCAGCACCCAAGGAGTTGAGACCCAGTACTTC. Its protein is CASTQGVETQYF.